Below, 30 T cell receptor beta chains from the same sample are listed, as sequenced in a study of blood T cells in healthy people across ages. Combining a sample-barcoded 5' primer with a J-beta primer mix, a second PCR ran for roughly 6 to 12 cycles. TCRdb independently ran MiXCR on the 5' RACE reads; one entry per CDR3 protein. Of some 670,000 distinct CDR3 sequences in the sample, 40% to 65% were seen once. The sample taken for sequencing was blood. The source is a woman of 80 years or more in good health.

This clonotype occurred a few times. The chain recombines TRBV12-3 or TRBV12-4 with TRBJ2-3; 7 nucleotides agree with TRBD1. CDR3 length: 17 amino acids. With 6 bases clipped from V and 6 bases from J, the junction kept 18 bases outside the gene matches. CDR3 sequence reads: CASSRSNRGTRIDTQYF. CDR3 in DNA: TGTGCCAGCAGCCGATCAAACAGGGGAACGAGAATCGATACGCAGTATTTT.

The rearrangement joins TRBV6-5 to TRBJ1-2; D possibly corresponds to TRBD1 (6 bases). The CDR3 length is 12 residues. V lost 5 bases and J lost 10, with 14 bases in between. In germline, CDR1 is MNHEY, CDR2 SVGAGI. CDR3 DNA: TGTGCCAGCAGTCCACCAGACAGGACCTACACCTTC. Its translation: CASSPPDRTYTF.

This clonotype was counted a few times. The rearrangement links TRBV7-3 to TRBJ2-2; 9 bases align to TRBD1. Germline CDR1 SGHTA, CDR2 FQGTGA. The CDR3 sequence is 16 residues long. The junction had 9 bases not matched to a gene; V was cut back by 3 bases and J by 7 bases. CDR3 amino acids: CASSLQAQGAGGELFF. CDR3 nucleotides: TGTGCCAGCAGCTTGCAAGCACAGGGGGCAGGCGGGGAGCTGTTTTTT.

Turning to this clonotype: A read error is possible here, since a much larger clone lies one base away. The J gene is TRBJ2-5, the V gene TRBV4-1, with D possibly matching TRBD1 (5 bases). CDR1 is MGHRA and CDR2 is YSYEKL in the germline V gene. The CDR3 totals 14 residues. In DNA form, the CDR3 reads TGCGCCGGCAGCCTTCAGGGAAACCAAGAGACCCAGTACTTC. Residues: CAGSLQGNQETQYF.

The V gene is TRBV28, the J gene TRBJ2-3, with TRBD2 as a possible D gene (6 bases). The CDR3 spans 15 residues. Trimming left V 6 bases short and J 1 base short, with 14 bases between. The V gene's germline CDR1 is MDHEN and CDR2 SYDVKM. CDR3 sequence (DNA): TGTGCCAGCAGGGGCGGGGCAAGCGGCACAGATACGCAGTATTTT. Translation gives CASRGGASGTDTQYF.

The gene calls are TRBV18 and TRBJ1-5; 11 bases fit TRBD1. The J segment lost 3 bases and the V segment lost 5 bases, leaving 3 bases of the junction unmatched. The CDR3 has 15 amino acids. Germline V CDR1 and CDR2: KGHSH, LQKENI. CDR3 nucleotides: TGTGCCAGCTCAAGCGGACAGGGGGCCAATCAGCCCCAGCATTTT. As protein: CASSSGQGANQPQHF.

This clonotype has ten or more counts. The chain is built from TRBV5-1 and TRBJ2-7, with TRBD1 matching 9 bases. V lost 0 bases and J lost 2; bases outside the gene matches: 3. CDR3 size: 15 residues. CDR1 and CDR2 from the germline V gene are SGHRS and YFSETQ. Here the CDR3 reads CASSLETGGAYEQYF. CDR3 DNA: TGCGCCAGCAGCTTGGAGACAGGGGGGGCCTACGAGCAGTACTTC.

This clonotype turned up a few times. The chain recombines TRBV12-3 or TRBV12-4 with TRBJ2-3, with 8 bases lining up with TRBD1. The J segment lost 0 bases and the V segment lost 5 bases, leaving 16 bases of the junction unmatched. The CDR3 is made up of 19 amino acids. The CDR3 sequence: CASSPGTGQFGLSTDTQYF. The CDR3 nucleotides read TGTGCCAGCAGTCCCGGGACAGGACAGTTCGGTCTGAGCACAGATACGCAGTATTTT.

The chain is built from TRBV11-1 and TRBJ1-1; D is possibly TRBD1 (5 bases). Germline assignment: CDR1 SGHAT and CDR2 FQDESV (reference sequence). The V end lost 5 bases, the J end lost 13 bases, and 17 bases lay between the germline ends. The CDR3 is made up of 12 amino acids. The CDR3, as DNA: TGTGCCAGCAGCCCCACGGGGCTCGGAGGTTTCTTT. Translation: CASSPTGLGGFF. Together with reference TRBV11-1 and TRBJ1-1, the CDR3 gives the full variable domain: EAEVAQSPRYKITEKSQAVAFWCDPISGHATLYWYRQILGQGPELLVQFQDESVVDDSQLPKDRFSAERLKGVDSTLKIQPAELGDSAMYLCASSPTGLGGFFGQGTRLTVV.

As regards this clonotype: Since a much larger clone is just one base distant, this may be a read error. This sequence joins TRBV9 and TRBJ2-3, with a tentative D call TRBD2 (5 bases). CDR3 length equals 15 residues. CDR1 and CDR2 (germline): SGDLS, YYNGEE. The CDR3: CASSGDSGITETQYF. CDR3 nucleotide sequence: TGTGCCAGCAGTGGGGATTCCGGGATCACAGAGACGCAGTATTTT.

The rearrangement uses TRBV18 and TRBJ2-5; the match to TRBD1 covers 8 bases. The CDR3 consists of 12 residues. CDR1 is KGHSH and CDR2 is LQKENI in the germline V gene. V trimming: 6 bases; J trimming: 11 bases; junction bases outside the gene matches: 8. The CDR3 DNA reads as TGTGCCAGCTCTCCGGACAGGGAGGTGCAGTACTTC. Translation gives CASSPDREVQYF.

This clonotype was picked up many times. A much larger clone sits a single nucleotide away, making a read error possible. This rearrangement joins TRBV6-6 to TRBJ2-5; the D is unclear. The CDR3 spans 16 residues. The V gene lost 6 bases and the J gene lost 11 bases, with 28 bases spanning the gap. CDR1 MNHNY and CDR2 SVGAGI come from the germline V gene (reference sequence). This CDR3 is CASSSTIFGRSNEQYF. The CDR3 DNA follows: TGTGCCAGCAGCTCCACAATATTTGGTCGTTCAAATGAGCAGTACTTC.

The V call is TRBV5-6, the J call TRBJ2-3; possible D gene TRBD1, 6 bases. The CDR3 sequence is 16 residues long. V was trimmed by 9 bases and J by 0 bases, leaving 20 bases between them. Germline loops: CDR1 SGHDT, CDR2 YYEEEE. CDR3 nucleotides: TGTGCCACAGCAAAGCGCAGGACAGCTAGCACAGATACGCAGTATTTT. It specifies CATAKRRTASTDTQYF.

The V gene is TRBV10-3, the J gene TRBJ2-7; possibly TRBD1 for D (5 bases). CDR3 length: 12 amino acids. Germline lookup yields CDR1 ENHRY and CDR2 SYGVKD. This chain's CDR3 is CAEPLRAYEQYF. The CDR3 region has the DNA TGTGCTGAACCACTCAGGGCCTACGAGCAGTACTTC.

This sequence joins TRBV4-2 and TRBJ2-7, with D tentatively TRBD1 or TRBD2 (5 bases each). Germline V CDR1 and CDR2: LGHNA, YNFKEQ. Deletions cut 0 bases from V and 3 bases from J, with 12 bases between. CDR3 length: 15 residues. CDR3 nucleotide sequence: TGTGCCAGCAGCCAAGATCGGGGCACCAACTACGAGCAGTACTTC. Its protein product is CASSQDRGTNYEQYF.

The chain carries TRBV2 and TRBJ2-1; weak D call: TRBD2 (7 bases). The CDR3 is 15 residues long. The V gene lost 7 bases and the J gene lost 0 bases, with 13 bases spanning the gap. Looked up from germline, CDR1 is SNHLY and CDR2 is FYNNEI. CDR3 in DNA: TGTGCCAGCAAGGGGGGGGGGAACTCCTACAATGAGCAGTTCTTC. Protein product: CASKGGGNSYNEQFF. The variable domain in full, completed from reference TRBV2 and TRBJ2-1, reads EPEVTQTPSHQVTQMGQEVILRCVPISNHLYFYWYRQILGQKVEFLVSFYNNEISEKSEIFDDQFSVERPDGSNFTLKIRSTKLEDSAMYFCASKGGGNSYNEQFFGPGTRLTVL.

This clonotype has a count of ten or more. The chain carries TRBV18 and TRBJ1-2; TRBD1 aligns across 9 bases. This CDR3 has 13 amino acids. The germline V gene has CDR1 KGHSH and CDR2 LQKENI. J was trimmed by 8 bases and V by 2 bases; bases with no gene match: 3. CDR3 in amino acids: CASSPEDRGGYTF. The CDR3 coding sequence is TGTGCCAGCTCACCAGAGGACAGGGGAGGCTACACCTTC.

About this clonotype itself: Possible read error: a much larger clone is one base away. The rearrangement joins TRBV20-1 to TRBJ2-1; D not resolved. V shed 1 base and J shed 1 base, with 8 bases lying between them. The CDR3 runs 14 residues. Germline lookup yields CDR1 DFQATT and CDR2 SNEGSKA (reference sequence). CDR3 protein: CSARGAVSYNEQFF. CDR3 DNA sequence: TGCAGTGCTAGAGGGGCGGTATCCTACAATGAGCAGTTCTTC.

The chain links TRBV2 to TRBJ1-2; 7 positions match TRBD1. With 4 bases clipped from V and 8 bases from J, the junction kept 7 bases outside the gene matches. The CDR3 consists of 13 residues. Germline CDR1 is SNHLY and CDR2 is FYNNEI. CDR3 nucleotide sequence: TGTGCCAGCAGTGCAAGGAGAGGGGGCGGCTACACCTTC. Its protein is CASSARRGGGYTF.

The table lists this clonotype with many counts. The chain joins TRBV20-1 to TRBJ1-5; possible D gene TRBD1, 6 bases. Germline CDR1 is DFQATT and CDR2 is SNEGSKA (reference sequence). CDR3 length: 14 residues. Trimming took 3 bases from V and 3 from J, leaving 12 bases between them. The CDR3 protein is CSASLDSYNQPQHF. CDR3 sequence (DNA): TGCAGTGCTAGCCTGGACAGTTACAATCAGCCCCAGCATTTT.

The chain recombines TRBV7-2 with TRBJ2-1; TRBD1 matches 7 bases. Germline V gene lookup returns CDR1 SGHTA and CDR2 FQGNSA. The CDR3 is 13 amino acids. The ends lost 5 bases at V and 12 bases at J; junction bases unmatched: 10. The CDR3 nucleotides read TGTGCCAGCAGCCCCCAAGACAGGGTCAGGCAGTTCTTC. Translated, it gives CASSPQDRVRQFF.

The chain couples TRBV2 to TRBJ1-2; D gene uncertain. Germline CDR1 reads SNHLY; CDR2 reads FYNNEI. The CDR3 covers 13 residues. Trimming stripped 6 bases from V and 2 bases from J, with 10 bases between. The CDR3 DNA sequence: TGTGCCAGCAGGGCCGACGGGAACTATGGCTACACCTTC. Protein: CASRADGNYGYTF.

The J gene is TRBJ1-1, the V gene TRBV12-3 or TRBV12-4; weak D call: TRBD1 (5 bases). There are 14 residues in the CDR3. The V end lost 2 bases, the J end lost 4 bases, and 11 bases lay between the germline ends. CDR3 residues: CASSLTVGVTEAFF. As DNA, the CDR3 is TGTGCCAGCAGTTTAACCGTGGGGGTCACTGAAGCTTTCTTT.

This clonotype was seen only once. Mismatch with germline at one junction end may stem from a read error. The chain has TRBV24-1 and TRBJ2-3; a possible D gene is TRBD2 (5 bases). The CDR3 has 15 residues. Germline-derived CDR1 and CDR2 are KGHDR and SFDVKD. The DNA for the CDR3 is TGTGCCACCAGTGATCGGACTCGATTCACAGATACGCGGTATTTT. It codes for CATSDRTRFTDTRYF.

As regards this clonotype: Being one base from a much bigger clone, this may be a read error. The V gene is TRBV29-1, the J gene TRBJ2-1; D could derive from TRBD1 or TRBD2 (5 bases each). CDR3 length equals 14 residues. From germline, CDR1 is SQVTM and CDR2 ANQGSEA. The V and J ends lost 6 bases and 1 base respectively, with 13 bases between them. DNA of the CDR3: TGCAGCGTGGGACGGGGCATATCCTACAATGAGCAGTTCTTC. Its protein is CSVGRGISYNEQFF.

This clonotype was observed many times. V is TRBV24-1 and J is TRBJ2-7, with 15 nucleotides matching TRBD2. CDR3 length equals 13 residues. Trimming removed 7 bases from V and 8 bases from J; junction bases left unmatched: 2. Germline values: CDR1 KGHDR, CDR2 SFDVKD. The CDR3 sequence: CATSGTSGRKQYF. The CDR3, as DNA: TGTGCCACCAGCGGGACTAGCGGGAGGAAGCAGTACTTC.

V is TRBV27 and J is TRBJ2-1; 8 bases are a match to TRBD1. Unmatched junction bases numbered 8, after V lost 5 bases and J lost 8 bases. The CDR3 sequence is 14 residues long. In germline, CDR1 is MNHEY, CDR2 SMNVEV (reference sequence). In DNA form, the CDR3 reads TGTGCCAGCAGTGCTGACAGGGGAGTCGATGAGCAGTTCTTC. Translating it yields CASSADRGVDEQFF.

The chain has TRBV15 and TRBJ1-2; D might be TRBD1 (6 bases). V was cut by 1 base and J by 1 base, with 10 bases left in between. This CDR3 has 15 residues. Germline V gene lookup returns CDR1 LNHNV and CDR2 YYDKDF (reference sequence). The CDR3 sequence is CATSRGGGSNYGYTF. Written as DNA, the CDR3 is TGTGCCACCAGCAGAGGAGGGGGGAGTAACTATGGCTACACCTTC.

This clonotype was seen a handful of times. CDR3 residues: CASTRNTYNEQFF. The CDR3 bases are TGTGCCAGCACCCGCAACACGTACAATGAGCAGTTCTTC. The rearrangement joins TRBV25-1 to TRBJ2-1, with unresolved D. Germline V gene data show CDR1 as MGHDK and CDR2 as SYGVNS. Deletions cut 7 bases from V and 4 bases from J, with 11 bases between. The CDR3 length is 13 residues.

The CDR3 coding sequence is TGTGCCAGCAGTTTGCCGGGACAGGGCGTTTTGGAGCAGTTCTTC. Translated: CASSLPGQGVLEQFF. The rearrangement joins TRBV27 to TRBJ2-1; 9 bases fit TRBD1. Germline V gene sequence: CDR1 MNHEY, CDR2 SMNVEV (reference sequence). Trimming removed 3 bases from V and 10 bases from J; junction bases left unmatched: 10. CDR3 length: 15 residues.